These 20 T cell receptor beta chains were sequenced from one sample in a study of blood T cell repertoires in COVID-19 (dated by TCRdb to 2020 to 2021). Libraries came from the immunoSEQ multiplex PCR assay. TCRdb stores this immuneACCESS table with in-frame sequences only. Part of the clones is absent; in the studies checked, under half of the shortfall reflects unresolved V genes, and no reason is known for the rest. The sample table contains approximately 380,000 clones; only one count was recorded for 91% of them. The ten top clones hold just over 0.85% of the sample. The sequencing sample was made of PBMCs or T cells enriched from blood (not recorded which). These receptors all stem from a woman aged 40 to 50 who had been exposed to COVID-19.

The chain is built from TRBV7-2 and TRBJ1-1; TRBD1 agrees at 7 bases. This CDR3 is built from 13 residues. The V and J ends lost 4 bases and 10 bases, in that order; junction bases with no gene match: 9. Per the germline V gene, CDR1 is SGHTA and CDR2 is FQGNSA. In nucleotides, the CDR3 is TGTGCCAGCAGCTACAACAGGGGTATGGGAGCTTTCTTT. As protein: CASSYNRGMGAFF.

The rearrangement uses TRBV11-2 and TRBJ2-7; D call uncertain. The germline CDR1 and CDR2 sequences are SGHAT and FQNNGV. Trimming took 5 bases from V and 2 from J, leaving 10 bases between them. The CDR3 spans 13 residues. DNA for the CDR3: TGTGCCAGCAGCGTAGGCCTACCCTACGAGCAGTACTTC. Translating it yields CASSVGLPYEQYF. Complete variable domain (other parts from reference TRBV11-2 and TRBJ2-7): EAGVAQSPRYKIIEKRQSVAFWCNPISGHATLYWYQQILGQGPKLLIQFQNNGVVDDSQLPKDRFSAERLKGVDSTLKIQPAKLEDSAVYLCASSVGLPYEQYFGPGTRLTVT.

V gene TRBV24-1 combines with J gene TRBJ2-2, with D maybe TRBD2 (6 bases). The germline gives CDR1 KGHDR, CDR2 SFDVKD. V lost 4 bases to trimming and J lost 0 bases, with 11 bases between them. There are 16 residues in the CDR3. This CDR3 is CATSDVPGANTGELFF. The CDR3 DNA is TGTGCCACCAGTGACGTCCCGGGGGCGAACACCGGGGAGCTGTTTTTT.

The CDR3 DNA reads as TGTGCCAGCTCACCGGCCCGGGAATATGGCTACACCTTC. Translating gives CASSPAREYGYTF. This sequence joins TRBV18 and TRBJ1-2; D not certain. Trimming shortened V by 3 bases and J by 5 bases, and 10 bases separated the two germline ends. Looked up from germline, CDR1 is KGHSH and CDR2 is LQKENI. The CDR3 sequence is 13 residues long.

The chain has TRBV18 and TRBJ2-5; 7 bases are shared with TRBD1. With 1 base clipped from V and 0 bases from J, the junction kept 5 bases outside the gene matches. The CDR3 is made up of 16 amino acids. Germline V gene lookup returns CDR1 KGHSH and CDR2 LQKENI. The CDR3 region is CASSPLRGWDQETQYF. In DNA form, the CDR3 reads TGTGCCAGCTCACCACTCAGGGGGTGGGACCAAGAGACCCAGTACTTC.

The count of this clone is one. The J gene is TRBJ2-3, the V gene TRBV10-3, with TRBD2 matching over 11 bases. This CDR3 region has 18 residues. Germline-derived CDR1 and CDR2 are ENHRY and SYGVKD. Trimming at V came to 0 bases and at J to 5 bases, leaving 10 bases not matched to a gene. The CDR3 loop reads CAISESLVAGGLGDTQYF. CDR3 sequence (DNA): TGTGCCATCAGTGAGTCGCTGGTAGCGGGGGGGCTTGGAGATACGCAGTATTTT.

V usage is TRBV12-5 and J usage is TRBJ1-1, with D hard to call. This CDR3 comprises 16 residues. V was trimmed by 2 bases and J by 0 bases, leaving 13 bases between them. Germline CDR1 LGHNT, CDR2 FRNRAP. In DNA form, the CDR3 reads TGTGCTAGTGGTTTGTCAATCGATAACTTGAACACTGAAGCTTTCTTT. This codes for CASGLSIDNLNTEAFF. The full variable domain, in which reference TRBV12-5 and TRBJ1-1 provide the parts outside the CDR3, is DARVTQTPRHKVTEMGQEVTMRCQPILGHNTVFWYRQTMMQGLELLAYFRNRAPLDDSGMPKDRFSAEMPDATLATLKIQPSEPRDSAVYFCASGLSIDNLNTEAFFGQGTRLTVV.

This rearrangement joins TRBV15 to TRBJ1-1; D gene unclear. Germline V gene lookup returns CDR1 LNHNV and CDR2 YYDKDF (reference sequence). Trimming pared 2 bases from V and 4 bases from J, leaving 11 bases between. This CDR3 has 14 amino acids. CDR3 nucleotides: TGTGCCACCAGCAGACATCGACAAGTCACTGAAGCTTTCTTT. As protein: CATSRHRQVTEAFF.

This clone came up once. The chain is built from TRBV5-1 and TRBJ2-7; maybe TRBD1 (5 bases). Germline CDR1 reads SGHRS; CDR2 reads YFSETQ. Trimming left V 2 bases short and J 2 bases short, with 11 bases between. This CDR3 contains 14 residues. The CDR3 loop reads CASSFGTGPYEQYF. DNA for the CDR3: TGCGCCAGCAGCTTTGGAACAGGCCCCTACGAGCAGTACTTC. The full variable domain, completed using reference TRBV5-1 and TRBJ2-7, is KAGVTQTPRYLIKTRGQQVTLSCSPISGHRSVSWYQQTPGQGLQFLFEYFSETQRNKGNFPGRFSGRQFSNSRSEMNVSTLELGDSALYLCASSFGTGPYEQYFGPGTRLTVT.

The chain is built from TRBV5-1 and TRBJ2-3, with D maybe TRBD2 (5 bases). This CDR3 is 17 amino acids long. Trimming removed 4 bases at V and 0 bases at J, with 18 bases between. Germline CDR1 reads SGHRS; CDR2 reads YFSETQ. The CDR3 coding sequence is TGCGCCAGCAGCCCTGGACTGTTCCCTACTAGCACAGATACGCAGTATTTT. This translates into CASSPGLFPTSTDTQYF.

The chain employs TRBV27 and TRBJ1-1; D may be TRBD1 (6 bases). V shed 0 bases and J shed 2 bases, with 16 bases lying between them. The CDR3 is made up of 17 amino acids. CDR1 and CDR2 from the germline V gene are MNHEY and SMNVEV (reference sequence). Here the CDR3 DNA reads TGTGCCAGCAGTTTATCTGGCGGAACAGGGTTCAACACTGAAGCTTTCTTT. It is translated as CASSLSGGTGFNTEAFF.

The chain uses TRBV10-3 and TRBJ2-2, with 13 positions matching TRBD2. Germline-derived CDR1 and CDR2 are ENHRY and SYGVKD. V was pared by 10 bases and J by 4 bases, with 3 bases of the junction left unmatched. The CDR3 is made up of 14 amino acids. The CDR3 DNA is TGTGCCACGGGACTAGCGGGAACCACCGGGGAGCTGTTTTTT. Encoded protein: CATGLAGTTGELFF.

In DNA form, the CDR3 reads TGTGCCAGCAGCCAGGGACATGGCCGAGGTTCACCCCTCCACTTT. Its protein product is CASSQGHGRGSPLHF. The chain carries TRBV11-2 and TRBJ1-6; a possible D gene is TRBD1 (6 bases). V was cut by 5 bases and J by 9 bases, with 17 bases left in between. This CDR3 has 15 amino acids. CDR1 and CDR2 from the germline V gene are SGHAT and FQNNGV.

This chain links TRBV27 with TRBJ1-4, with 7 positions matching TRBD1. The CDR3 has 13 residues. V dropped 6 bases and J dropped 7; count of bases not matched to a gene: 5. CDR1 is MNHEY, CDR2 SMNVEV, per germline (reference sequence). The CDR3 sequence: CASRTGLLEKLFF. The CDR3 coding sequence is TGTGCCAGCAGGACAGGGCTCCTTGAAAAACTGTTTTTT.

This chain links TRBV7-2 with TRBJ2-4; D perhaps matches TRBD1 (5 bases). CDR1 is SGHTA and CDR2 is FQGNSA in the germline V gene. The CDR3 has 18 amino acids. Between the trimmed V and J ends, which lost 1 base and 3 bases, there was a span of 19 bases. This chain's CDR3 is CASSLDFYGATDKNIQYF. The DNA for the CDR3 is TGTGCCAGCAGCTTAGACTTTTATGGGGCGACAGACAAAAACATTCAGTACTTC. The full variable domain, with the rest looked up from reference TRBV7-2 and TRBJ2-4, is GAGVSQSPSNKVTEKGKDVELRCDPISGHTALYWYRQSLGQGLEFLIYFQGNSAPDKSGLPSDRFSAERTGGSVSTLTIQRTQQEDSAVYLCASSLDFYGATDKNIQYFGAGTRLSVL.

The CDR3 DNA reads TGTGCCAGCAGCTCCCAGGGGGTAGCCAAAAACATTCAGTACTTC. Translating gives CASSSQGVAKNIQYF. The chain is built from TRBV7-2 and TRBJ2-4; 7 nucleotides agree with TRBD1. J gave up 0 bases and V 4 bases, and 3 bases lay outside the gene matches. The CDR3 runs to 15 residues. CDR1 SGHTA and CDR2 FQGNSA come from the germline V gene.

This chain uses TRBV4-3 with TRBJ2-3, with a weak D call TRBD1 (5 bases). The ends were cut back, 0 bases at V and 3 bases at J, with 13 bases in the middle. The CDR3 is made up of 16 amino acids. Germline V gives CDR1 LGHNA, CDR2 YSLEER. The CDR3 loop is CASSQDFLRGTDTQYF. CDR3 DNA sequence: TGCGCCAGCAGCCAAGATTTTCTAAGGGGAACAGATACGCAGTATTTT.

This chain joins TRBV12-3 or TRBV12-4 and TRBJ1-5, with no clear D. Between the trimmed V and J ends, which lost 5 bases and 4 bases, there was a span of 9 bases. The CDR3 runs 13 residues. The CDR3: CASSPRQNQPQHF. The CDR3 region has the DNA TGTGCCAGCAGTCCCCGACAAAATCAGCCCCAGCATTTT.

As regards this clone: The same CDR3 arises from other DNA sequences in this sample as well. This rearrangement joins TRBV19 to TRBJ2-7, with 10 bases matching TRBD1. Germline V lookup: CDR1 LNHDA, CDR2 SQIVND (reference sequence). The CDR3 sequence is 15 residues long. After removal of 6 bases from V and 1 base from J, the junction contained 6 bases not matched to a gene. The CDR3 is CASSPRDRGSYEQYF. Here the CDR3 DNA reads TGTGCCAGTAGCCCCCGGGACAGGGGATCCTACGAGCAGTACTTC. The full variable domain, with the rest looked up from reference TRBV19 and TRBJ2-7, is DGGITQSPKYLFRKEGQNVTLSCEQNLNHDAMYWYRQDPGQGLRLIYYSQIVNDFQKGDIAEGYSVSREKKESFPLTVTSAQKNPTAFYLCASSPRDRGSYEQYFGPGTRLTVT.

The CDR3 loop reads CASSRQTSGGEQYF. CDR3 nucleotides: TGTGCCAGCAGCCGACAGACTAGCGGGGGGGAGCAGTACTTC. The chain couples TRBV3-1 (or the pseudogene TRBV3-2) to TRBJ2-7, with 13 bases fitting TRBD2. Germline trimming cut 4 bases from V and 7 bases from J; bases unmatched to any gene: 4. The CDR3 runs to 14 residues. Germline lookup yields CDR1 LGHDT and CDR2 YNNKEL (reference sequence).